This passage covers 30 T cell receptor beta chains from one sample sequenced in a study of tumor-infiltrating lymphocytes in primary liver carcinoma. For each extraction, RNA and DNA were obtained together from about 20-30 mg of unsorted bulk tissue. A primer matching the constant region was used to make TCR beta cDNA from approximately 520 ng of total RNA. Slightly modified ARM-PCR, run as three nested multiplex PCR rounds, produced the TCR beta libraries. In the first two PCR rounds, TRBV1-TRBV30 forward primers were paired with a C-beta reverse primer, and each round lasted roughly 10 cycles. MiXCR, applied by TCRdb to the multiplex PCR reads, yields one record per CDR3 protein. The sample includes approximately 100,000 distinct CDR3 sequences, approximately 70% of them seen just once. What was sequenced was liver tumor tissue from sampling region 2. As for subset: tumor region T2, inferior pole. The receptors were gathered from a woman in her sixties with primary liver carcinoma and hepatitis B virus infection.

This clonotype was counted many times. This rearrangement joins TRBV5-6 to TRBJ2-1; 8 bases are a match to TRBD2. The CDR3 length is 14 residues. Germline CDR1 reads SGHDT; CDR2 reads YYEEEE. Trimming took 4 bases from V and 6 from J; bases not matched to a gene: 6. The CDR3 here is CASSITGTSNEQFF. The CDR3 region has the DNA TGTGCCAGCAGCATCACCGGGACTAGCAATGAGCAGTTCTTC.

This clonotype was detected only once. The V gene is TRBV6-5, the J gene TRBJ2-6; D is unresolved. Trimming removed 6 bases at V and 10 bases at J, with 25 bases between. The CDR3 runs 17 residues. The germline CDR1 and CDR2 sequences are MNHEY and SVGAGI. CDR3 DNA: TGTGCCAGCAGAAGGTTTAATCTCTTATCTGAGGCTAACGTCCTGACTTTC. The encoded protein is CASRRFNLLSEANVLTF.

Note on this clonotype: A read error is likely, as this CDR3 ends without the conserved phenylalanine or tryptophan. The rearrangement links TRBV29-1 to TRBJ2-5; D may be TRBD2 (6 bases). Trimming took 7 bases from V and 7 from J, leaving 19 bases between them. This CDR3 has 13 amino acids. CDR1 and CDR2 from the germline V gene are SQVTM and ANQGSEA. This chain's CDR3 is CSANPGGGGTQYL. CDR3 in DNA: TGCAGCGCCAATCCCGGGGGTGGGGGGACCCAGTACCTC.

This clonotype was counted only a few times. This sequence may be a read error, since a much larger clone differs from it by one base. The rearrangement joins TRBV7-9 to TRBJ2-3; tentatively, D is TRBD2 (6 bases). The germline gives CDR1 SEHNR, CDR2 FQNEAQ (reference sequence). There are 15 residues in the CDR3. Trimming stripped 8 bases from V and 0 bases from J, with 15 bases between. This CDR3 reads CASLLARGSTDTQYF. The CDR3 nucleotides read TGTGCCAGCCTTCTAGCGAGAGGCAGCACAGATACGCAGTATTTT.

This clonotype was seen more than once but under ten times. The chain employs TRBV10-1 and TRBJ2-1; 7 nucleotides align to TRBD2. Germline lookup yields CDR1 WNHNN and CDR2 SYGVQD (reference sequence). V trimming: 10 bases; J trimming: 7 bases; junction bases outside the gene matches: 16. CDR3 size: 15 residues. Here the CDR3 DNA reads TGCGCCAACTCAAAAACAGCTAGCGGAGTTAATGAGCAGTTCTTC. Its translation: CANSKTASGVNEQFF.

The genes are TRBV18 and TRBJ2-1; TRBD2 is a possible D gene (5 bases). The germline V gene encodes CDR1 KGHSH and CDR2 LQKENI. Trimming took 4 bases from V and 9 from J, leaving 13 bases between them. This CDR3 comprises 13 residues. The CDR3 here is CASSLDEGGEQFF. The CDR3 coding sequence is TGTGCCAGCTCACTAGATGAGGGCGGTGAGCAGTTCTTC. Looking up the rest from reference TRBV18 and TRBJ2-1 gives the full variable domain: NAGVMQNPRHLVRRRGQEARLRCSPMKGHSHVYWYRQLPEEGLKFMVYLQKENIIDESGMPKERFSAEFPKEGPSILRIQQVVRGDSAAYFCASSLDEGGEQFFGPGTRLTVL.

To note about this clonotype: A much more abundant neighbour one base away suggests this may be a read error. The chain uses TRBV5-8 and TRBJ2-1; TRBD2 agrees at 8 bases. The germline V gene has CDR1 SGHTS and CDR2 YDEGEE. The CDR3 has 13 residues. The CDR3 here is CARGSLADNGQFF. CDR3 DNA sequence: TGTGCCAGAGGGTCACTAGCGGACAATGGGCAGTTCTTC. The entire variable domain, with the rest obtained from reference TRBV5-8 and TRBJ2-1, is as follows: EAGVTQSPTHLIKTRGQQATLRCSPISGHTSVYWYQQALGLGLQFLLWYDEGEERNRGNFPPRFSGRQFPNYSSELNVNALELEDSALYLCARGSLADNGQFFGPGTRLTVL.

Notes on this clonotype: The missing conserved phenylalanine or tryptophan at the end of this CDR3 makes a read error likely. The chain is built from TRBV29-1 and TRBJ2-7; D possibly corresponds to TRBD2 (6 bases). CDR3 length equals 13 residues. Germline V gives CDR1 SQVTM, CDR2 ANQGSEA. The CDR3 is CIVSFAGYYEQYS. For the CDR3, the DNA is TGCATCGTTTCGTTCGCGGGATACTACGAGCAGTACTCC.

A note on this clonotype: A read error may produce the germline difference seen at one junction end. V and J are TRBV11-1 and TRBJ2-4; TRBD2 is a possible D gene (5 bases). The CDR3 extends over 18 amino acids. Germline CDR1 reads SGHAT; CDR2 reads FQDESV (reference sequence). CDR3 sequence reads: CASNLALAAALAKDIQYF. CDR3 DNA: TGCGCCAGCAACTTAGCCTTAGCAGCCGCTCTAGCCAAAGACATTCAGTACTTC.

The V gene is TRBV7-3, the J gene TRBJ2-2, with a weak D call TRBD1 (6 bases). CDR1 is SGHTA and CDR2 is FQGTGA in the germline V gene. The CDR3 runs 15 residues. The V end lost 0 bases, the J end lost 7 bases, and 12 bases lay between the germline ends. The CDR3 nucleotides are TGTGCCAGCAGCTTAACACAGGGTTTGGGCGGGGAGCTGTTTTTT. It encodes CASSLTQGLGGELFF.

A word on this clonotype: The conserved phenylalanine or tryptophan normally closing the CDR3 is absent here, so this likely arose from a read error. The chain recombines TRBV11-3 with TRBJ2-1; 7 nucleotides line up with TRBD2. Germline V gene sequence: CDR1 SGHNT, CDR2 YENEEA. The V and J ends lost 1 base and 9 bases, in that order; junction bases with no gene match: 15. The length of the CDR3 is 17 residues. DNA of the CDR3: TGTGCCAGCAGCTTAGGTCGGGGGGAGTGGGGTGTTGGTGAGCAGTTCCTC. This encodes CASSLGRGEWGVGEQFL.

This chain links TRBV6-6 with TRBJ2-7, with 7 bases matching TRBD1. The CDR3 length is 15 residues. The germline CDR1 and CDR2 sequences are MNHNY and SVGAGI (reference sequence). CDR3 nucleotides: TGTGTCAGCAGTTACTCGGGGACAGCGTTCCACGAGCAGTACGTC. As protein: CVSSYSGTAFHEQYV.

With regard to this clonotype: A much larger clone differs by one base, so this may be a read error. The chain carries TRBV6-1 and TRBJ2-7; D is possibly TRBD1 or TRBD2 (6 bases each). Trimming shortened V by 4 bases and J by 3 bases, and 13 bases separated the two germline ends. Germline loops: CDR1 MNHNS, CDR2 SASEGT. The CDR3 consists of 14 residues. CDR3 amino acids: CASSVEEGVYEQYF. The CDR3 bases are TGTGCCAGCAGTGTGGAGGAGGGGGTCTACGAGCAGTACTTC.

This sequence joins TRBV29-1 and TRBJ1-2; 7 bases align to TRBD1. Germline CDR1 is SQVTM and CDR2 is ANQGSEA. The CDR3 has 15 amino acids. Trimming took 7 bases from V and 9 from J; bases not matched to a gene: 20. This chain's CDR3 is CSACDSGQPNYCYTF. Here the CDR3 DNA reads TGCAGCGCGTGTGACTCGGGACAGCCAAATTATTGCTACACCTTC.

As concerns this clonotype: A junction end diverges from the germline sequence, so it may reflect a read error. The DNA of the CDR3 is TGTGCCGGCGGCTTAGATGGTTGGGGGCGCGACATTCAATACTTC. Its translation is CAGGLDGWGRDIQYF. This rearrangement joins TRBV11-2 to TRBJ2-4, with D perhaps matching TRBD1 (6 bases). The germline V gene has CDR1 SGHAT and CDR2 FQNNGV. There are 15 residues in the CDR3.

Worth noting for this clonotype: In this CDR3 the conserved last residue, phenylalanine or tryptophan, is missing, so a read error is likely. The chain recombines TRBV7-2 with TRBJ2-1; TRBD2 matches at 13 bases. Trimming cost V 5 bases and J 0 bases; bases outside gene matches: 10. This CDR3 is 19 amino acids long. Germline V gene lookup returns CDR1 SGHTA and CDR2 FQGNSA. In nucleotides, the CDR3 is TGTGCCAGCAGCCCGGGACTAGCGGGACGGTCGAGCTCCTACAATGAGCAGTTCTGC. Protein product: CASSPGLAGRSSSYNEQFC.

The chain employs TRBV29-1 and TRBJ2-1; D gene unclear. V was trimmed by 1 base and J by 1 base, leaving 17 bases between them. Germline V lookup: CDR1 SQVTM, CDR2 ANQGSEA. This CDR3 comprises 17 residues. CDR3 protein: CSVEVRARGHSYNEQFF. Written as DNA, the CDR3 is TGCAGCGTTGAAGTGCGAGCGAGAGGCCATTCCTACAATGAGCAGTTCTTC.

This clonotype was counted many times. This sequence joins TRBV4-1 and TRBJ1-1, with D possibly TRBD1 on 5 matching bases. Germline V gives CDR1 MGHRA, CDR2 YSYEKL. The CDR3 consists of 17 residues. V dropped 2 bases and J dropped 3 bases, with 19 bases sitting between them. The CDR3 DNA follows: TGCGCCAGCAGCCAATGGGCCCAGTCAAGCAGGGACACTGAAGCTTTCTTT. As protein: CASSQWAQSSRDTEAFF.

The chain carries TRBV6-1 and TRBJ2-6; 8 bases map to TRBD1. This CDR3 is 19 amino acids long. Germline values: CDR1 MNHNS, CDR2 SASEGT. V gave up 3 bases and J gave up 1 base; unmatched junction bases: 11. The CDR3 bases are TGTGCCAGCAGTGAGAATTTCGCCAGGGGGCGATCTGGGGCCAACGTCCTGACTTTC. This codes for CASSENFARGRSGANVLTF.

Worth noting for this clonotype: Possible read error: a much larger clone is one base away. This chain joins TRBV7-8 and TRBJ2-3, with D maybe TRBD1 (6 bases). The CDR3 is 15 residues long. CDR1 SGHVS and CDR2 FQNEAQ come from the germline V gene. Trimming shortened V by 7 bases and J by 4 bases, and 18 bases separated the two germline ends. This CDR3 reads CASTPQGYFADTQYF. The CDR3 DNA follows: TGTGCCAGCACCCCGCAGGGGTATTTTGCAGATACGCAGTATTTT.

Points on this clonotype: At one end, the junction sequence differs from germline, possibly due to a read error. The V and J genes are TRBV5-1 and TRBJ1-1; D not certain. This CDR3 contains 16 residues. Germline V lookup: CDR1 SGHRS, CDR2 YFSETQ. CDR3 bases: TGCGCCAGAAGCTTGCAAGGTGATAGACTGAACACTGAAGCTTTCTTT. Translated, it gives CARSLQGDRLNTEAFF.

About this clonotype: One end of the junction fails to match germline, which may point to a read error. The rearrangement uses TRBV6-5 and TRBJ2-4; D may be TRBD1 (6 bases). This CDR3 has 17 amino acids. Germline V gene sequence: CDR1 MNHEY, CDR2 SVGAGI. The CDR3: CAISSRGQTSANNIQYF. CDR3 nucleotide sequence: TGTGCCATCAGTTCCCGTGGACAGACTTCAGCCAACAACATTCAGTACTTC.

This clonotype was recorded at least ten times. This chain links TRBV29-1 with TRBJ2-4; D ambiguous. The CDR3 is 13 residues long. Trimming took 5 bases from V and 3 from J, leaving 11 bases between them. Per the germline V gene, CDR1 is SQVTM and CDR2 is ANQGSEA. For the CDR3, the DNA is TGCAGCGTTCAGGCCGCAGGCAAAAACATTCAGTACTTC. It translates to CSVQAAGKNIQYF.

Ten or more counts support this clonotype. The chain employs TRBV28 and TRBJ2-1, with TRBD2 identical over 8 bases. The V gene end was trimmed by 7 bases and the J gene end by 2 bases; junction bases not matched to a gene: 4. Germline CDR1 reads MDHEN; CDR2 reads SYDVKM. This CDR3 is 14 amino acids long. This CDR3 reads CASIGRGAYNEQFF. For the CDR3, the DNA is TGTGCCAGCATAGGGCGGGGGGCCTACAATGAGCAGTTCTTC.

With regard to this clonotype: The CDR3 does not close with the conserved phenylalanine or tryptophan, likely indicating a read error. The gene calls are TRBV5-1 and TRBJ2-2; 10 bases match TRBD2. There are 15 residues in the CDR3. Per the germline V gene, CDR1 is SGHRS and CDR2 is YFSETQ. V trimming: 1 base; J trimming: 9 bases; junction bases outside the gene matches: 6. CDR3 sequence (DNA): TGCGCCAGCAGCTTGCTAGCGGGAGTTGGCTGGGAGCTGTTTGTT. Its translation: CASSLLAGVGWELFV.

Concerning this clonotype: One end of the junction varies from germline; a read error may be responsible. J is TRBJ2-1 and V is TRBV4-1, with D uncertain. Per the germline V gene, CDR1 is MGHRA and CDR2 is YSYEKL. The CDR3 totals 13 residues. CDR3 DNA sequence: TGTGTCAGCAGCCAAGATTACAGTAATGAGCAGTTCTTC. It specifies CVSSQDYSNEQFF.

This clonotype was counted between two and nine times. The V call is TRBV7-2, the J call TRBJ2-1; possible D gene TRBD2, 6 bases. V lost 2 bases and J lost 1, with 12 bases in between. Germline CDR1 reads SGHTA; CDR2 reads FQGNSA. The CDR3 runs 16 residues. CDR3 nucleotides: TGTGCCAGCAGCTTATTTGAGGGGACTTCCTACAATGAGCAGTTCTTC. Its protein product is CASSLFEGTSYNEQFF.

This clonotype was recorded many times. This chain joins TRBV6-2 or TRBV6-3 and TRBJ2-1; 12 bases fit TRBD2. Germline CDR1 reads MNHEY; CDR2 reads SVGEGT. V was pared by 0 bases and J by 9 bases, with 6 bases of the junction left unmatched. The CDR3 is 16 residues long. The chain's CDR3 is CASSYSASGRASEQFF. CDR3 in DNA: TGTGCCAGCAGTTACTCGGCTAGCGGGAGGGCCAGTGAGCAGTTCTTC.

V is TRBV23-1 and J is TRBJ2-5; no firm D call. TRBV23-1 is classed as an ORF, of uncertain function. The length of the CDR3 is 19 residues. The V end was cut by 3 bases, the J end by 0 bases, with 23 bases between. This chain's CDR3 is CASSHLARPPSPNQETQYF. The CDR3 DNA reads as TGCGCCAGCAGTCACCTTGCCAGGCCTCCCTCCCCGAACCAAGAGACCCAGTACTTC.

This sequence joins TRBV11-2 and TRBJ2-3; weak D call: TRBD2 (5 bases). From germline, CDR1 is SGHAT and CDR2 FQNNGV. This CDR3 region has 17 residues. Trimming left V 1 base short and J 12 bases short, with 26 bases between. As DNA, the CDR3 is TGTGCCAGCAGCTTAGCAGTGGGGAGAAGGAGCACAGATATACAGTATTTT. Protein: CASSLAVGRRSTDIQYF.